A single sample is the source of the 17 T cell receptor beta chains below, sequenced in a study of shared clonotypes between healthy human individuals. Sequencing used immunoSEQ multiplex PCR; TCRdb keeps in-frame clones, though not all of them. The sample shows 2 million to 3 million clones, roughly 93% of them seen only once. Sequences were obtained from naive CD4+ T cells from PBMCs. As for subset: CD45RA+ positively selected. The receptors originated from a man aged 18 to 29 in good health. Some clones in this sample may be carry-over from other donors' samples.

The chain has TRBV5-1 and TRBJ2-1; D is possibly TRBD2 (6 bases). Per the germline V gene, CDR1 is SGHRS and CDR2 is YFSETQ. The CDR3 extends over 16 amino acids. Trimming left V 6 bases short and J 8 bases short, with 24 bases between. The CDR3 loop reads CASMREGRPQGDEQFF. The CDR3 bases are TGCGCCAGCATGAGAGAGGGGAGGCCCCAGGGTGATGAGCAGTTCTTC.

CDR3 nucleotide sequence: TGTGCCGCCACACCGACTAGCGGGAGGGCTGGGACCCAGTACTTC. Translated: CAATPTSGRAGTQYF. This rearrangement joins TRBV6-1 to TRBJ2-5; 14 bases line up with TRBD2. Germline CDR1 reads MNHNS; CDR2 reads SASEGT. The CDR3 is made up of 15 amino acids. V lost 11 bases and J lost 7; bases outside the gene matches: 12.

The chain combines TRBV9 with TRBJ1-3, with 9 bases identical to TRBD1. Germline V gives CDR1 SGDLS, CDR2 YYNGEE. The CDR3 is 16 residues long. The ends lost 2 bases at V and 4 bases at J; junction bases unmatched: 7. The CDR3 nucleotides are TGTGCCAGCAGCGTCCTGGGACAGGGTTTCGGAAACACCATATATTTT. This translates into CASSVLGQGFGNTIYF.

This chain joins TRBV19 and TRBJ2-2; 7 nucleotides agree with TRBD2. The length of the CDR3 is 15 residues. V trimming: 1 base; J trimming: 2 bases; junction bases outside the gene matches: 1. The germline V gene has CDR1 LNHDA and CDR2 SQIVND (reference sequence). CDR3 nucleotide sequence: TGTGCCAGTAGTATAGGACTAGCAAACACCGGGGAGCTGTTTTTT. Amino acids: CASSIGLANTGELFF.

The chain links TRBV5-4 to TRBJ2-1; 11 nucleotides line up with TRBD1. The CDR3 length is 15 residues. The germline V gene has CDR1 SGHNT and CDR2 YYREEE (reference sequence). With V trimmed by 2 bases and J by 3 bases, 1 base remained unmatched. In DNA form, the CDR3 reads TGTGCCAGCAGCTTAGGGACAGGGGGCTACAATGAGCAGTTCTTC. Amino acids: CASSLGTGGYNEQFF.

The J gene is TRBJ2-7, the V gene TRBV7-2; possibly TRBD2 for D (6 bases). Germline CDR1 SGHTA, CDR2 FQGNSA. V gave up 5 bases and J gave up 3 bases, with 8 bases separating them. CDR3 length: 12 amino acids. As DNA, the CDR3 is TGTGCCAGCAGCGTGGACTACTACGAGCAGTACTTC. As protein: CASSVDYYEQYF.

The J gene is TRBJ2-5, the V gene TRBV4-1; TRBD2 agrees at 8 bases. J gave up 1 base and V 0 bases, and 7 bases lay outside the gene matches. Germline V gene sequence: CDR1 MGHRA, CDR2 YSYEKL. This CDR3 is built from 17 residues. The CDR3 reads CASSQDRASGFQETQYF. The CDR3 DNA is TGCGCCAGCAGCCAAGACCGGGCTAGCGGGTTCCAAGAGACCCAGTACTTC.

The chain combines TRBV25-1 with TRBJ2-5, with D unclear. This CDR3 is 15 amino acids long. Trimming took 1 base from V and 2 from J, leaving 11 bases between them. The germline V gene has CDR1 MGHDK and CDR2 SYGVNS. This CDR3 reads CASSESRGFQETQYF. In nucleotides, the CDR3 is TGTGCCAGCAGTGAATCTCGAGGATTTCAAGAGACCCAGTACTTC. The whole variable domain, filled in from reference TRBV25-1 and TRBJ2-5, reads EADIYQTPRYLVIGTGKKITLECSQTMGHDKMYWYQQDPGMELHLIHYSYGVNSTEKGDLSSESTVSRIRTEHFPLTLESARPSHTSQYLCASSESRGFQETQYFGPGTRLLVL.

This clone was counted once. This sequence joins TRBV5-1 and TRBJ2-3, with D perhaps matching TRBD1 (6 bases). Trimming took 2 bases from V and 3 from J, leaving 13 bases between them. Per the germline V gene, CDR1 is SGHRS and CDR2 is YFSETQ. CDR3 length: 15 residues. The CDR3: CASSFGGRVTDTQYF. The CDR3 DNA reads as TGCGCCAGCAGCTTTGGGGGCAGGGTGACAGATACGCAGTATTTT.

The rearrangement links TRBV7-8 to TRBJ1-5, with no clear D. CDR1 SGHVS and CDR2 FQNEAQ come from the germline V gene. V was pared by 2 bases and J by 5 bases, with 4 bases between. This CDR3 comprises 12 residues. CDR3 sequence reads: CASSLKDQPQHF. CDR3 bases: TGTGCCAGCAGCTTAAAGGATCAGCCCCAGCATTTT. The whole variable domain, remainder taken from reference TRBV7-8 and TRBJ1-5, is GAGVSQSPRYKVAKRGQDVALRCDPISGHVSLFWYQQALGQGPEFLTYFQNEAQLDKSGLPSDRFFAERPEGSVSTLKIQRTQQEDSAVYLCASSLKDQPQHFGDGTRLSIL.

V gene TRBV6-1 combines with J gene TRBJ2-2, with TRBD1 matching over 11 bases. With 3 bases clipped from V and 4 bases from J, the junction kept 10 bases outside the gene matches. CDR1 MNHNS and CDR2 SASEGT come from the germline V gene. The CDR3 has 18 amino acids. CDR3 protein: CASSDAIRDRGFTGELFF. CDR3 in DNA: TGTGCCAGCAGTGATGCCATCCGGGACAGGGGGTTCACCGGGGAGCTGTTTTTT.

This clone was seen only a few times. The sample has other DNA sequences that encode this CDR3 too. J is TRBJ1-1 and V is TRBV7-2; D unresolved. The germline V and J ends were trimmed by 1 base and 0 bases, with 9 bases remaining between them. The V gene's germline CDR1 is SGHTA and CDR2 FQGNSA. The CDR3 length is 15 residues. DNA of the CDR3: TGTGCCAGCAGCTTAGGGGTCGGAATGAACACTGAAGCTTTCTTT. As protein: CASSLGVGMNTEAFF.

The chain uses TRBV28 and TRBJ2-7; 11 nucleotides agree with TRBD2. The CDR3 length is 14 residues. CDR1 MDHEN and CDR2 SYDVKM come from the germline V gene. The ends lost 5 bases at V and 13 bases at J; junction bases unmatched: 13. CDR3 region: CASSQTSGRSKYYF. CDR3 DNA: TGTGCCAGCAGTCAAACTAGCGGGAGATCTAAGTATTACTTC.

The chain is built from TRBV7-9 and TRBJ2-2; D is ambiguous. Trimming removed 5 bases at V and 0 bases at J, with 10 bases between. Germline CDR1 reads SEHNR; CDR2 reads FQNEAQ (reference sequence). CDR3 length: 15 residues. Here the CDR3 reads CASSRDGPNTGELFF. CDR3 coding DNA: TGTGCCAGCAGCCGAGACGGACCGAACACCGGGGAGCTGTTTTTT.

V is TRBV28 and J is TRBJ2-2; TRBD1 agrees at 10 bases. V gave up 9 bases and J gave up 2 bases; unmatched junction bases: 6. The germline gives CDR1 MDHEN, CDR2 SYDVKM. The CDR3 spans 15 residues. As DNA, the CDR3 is TGTGCCAGTCGGGGACAGGGGAAAAACACCGGGGAGCTGTTTTTT. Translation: CASRGQGKNTGELFF.

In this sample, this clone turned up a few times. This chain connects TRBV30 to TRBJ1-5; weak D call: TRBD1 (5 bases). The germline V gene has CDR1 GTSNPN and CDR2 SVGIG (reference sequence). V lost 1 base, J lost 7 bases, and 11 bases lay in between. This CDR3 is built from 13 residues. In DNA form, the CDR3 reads TGTGCCTGGAGTGCAGAGGGGATCCAGCCCCAGCATTTT. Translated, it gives CAWSAEGIQPQHF.

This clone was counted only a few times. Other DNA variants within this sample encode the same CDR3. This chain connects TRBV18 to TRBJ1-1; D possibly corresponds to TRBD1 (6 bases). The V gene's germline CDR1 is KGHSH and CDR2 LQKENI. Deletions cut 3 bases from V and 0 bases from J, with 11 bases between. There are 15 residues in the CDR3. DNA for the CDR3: TGTGCCAGCTCACCCCAACAGGGCGTGAACACTGAAGCTTTCTTT. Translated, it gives CASSPQQGVNTEAFF.